Below are 30 T cell receptor beta chains sequenced from a single sample in a study of neurological immune-mediated disorders. TCRdb itself ran the 5' RACE reads through MiXCR, one entry per CDR3 protein. Of over 45,000 distinct CDR3 sequences in the sample, around 25% were seen once. The sample was PBMCs. The origin of the receptors is a woman in her seventies in good health.

This clonotype was recorded many times. This rearrangement joins TRBV28 to TRBJ1-2; no firm D call. V was pared by 6 bases and J by 8 bases, with 16 bases between. Germline V gene data show CDR1 as MDHEN and CDR2 as SYDVKM. The CDR3 runs to 13 residues. CDR3 region: CASSRIRLYGYTF. Here the CDR3 DNA reads TGTGCCAGCAGCCGTATTAGACTGTACGGCTACACCTTC.

The chain uses TRBV24-1 and TRBJ1-1; TRBD1 might be the D (5 bases). The CDR3 totals 15 residues. Trimming cost V 3 bases and J 2 bases, with 12 bases left between them. From germline, CDR1 is KGHDR and CDR2 SFDVKD. Here the CDR3 reads CATSDAGGANTEAFF. In nucleotides, the CDR3 is TGTGCCACCAGTGATGCCGGGGGAGCAAACACTGAAGCTTTCTTT.

This clonotype has a count of ten or more. The chain couples TRBV10-3 to TRBJ2-7; 9 nucleotides line up with TRBD1. This CDR3 has 16 amino acids. V dropped 3 bases and J dropped 5; count of bases not matched to a gene: 11. In germline, CDR1 is ENHRY, CDR2 SYGVKD. The CDR3 region has the DNA TGTGCCATCAGTGATATAGTAACAGGGGGCAAAGACGAGCAGTACTTC. It translates to CAISDIVTGGKDEQYF.

The CDR3 nucleotides read TGCGCCAGCAGCCAACCCCCAGGGGATGAGCAGTTCTTC. Protein sequence: CASSQPPGDEQFF. The genes are TRBV4-3 and TRBJ2-1, with D possibly TRBD1 on 6 matching bases. Germline V CDR1 and CDR2: LGHNA, YSLEER. V lost 2 bases and J lost 8, with 10 bases in between. The CDR3 sequence is 13 residues long.

The V and J genes are TRBV6-5 and TRBJ2-1, with no clear D. This CDR3 has 15 residues. The V end lost 4 bases, the J end lost 3 bases, and 13 bases lay between the germline ends. CDR1 is MNHEY and CDR2 is SVGAGI in the germline V gene. CDR3 nucleotides: TGTGCCAGCAGTTTGTGGGAAGGGTACTACAATGAGCAGTTCTTC. Protein: CASSLWEGYYNEQFF.

This clonotype occurred many times. The rearrangement joins TRBV4-2 to TRBJ2-7; 10 bases map to TRBD2. Germline V gene lookup returns CDR1 LGHNA and CDR2 YNFKEQ. This CDR3 is 16 amino acids long. Trimming removed 1 base from V and 3 bases from J; junction bases left unmatched: 6. CDR3 residues: CASSQASSGGYYEQYF. CDR3 bases: TGTGCCAGCAGCCAAGCCTCTAGCGGGGGTTACTACGAGCAGTACTTC.

Many counts were recorded for this clonotype. This chain joins TRBV29-1 and TRBJ2-1, with D tentatively TRBD2 (5 bases). Per germline, CDR1 SQVTM and CDR2 ANQGSEA. The CDR3 extends over 13 amino acids. The V and J ends lost 0 bases and 12 bases respectively, with 15 bases between them. The CDR3: CSVEDYEGNGQFF. DNA for the CDR3: TGCAGCGTTGAAGATTATGAGGGTAACGGGCAGTTCTTC.

This clonotype was recorded many times. The CDR3, as DNA: TGCGCCAGCAGCCCCGGACTAACCAACACTGAAGCTTTCTTT. Translation gives CASSPGLTNTEAFF. The chain couples TRBV5-1 to TRBJ1-1; D uncertain. The ends were cut back, 4 bases at V and 2 bases at J, with 12 bases in the middle. This CDR3 has 14 residues. Germline CDR1 reads SGHRS; CDR2 reads YFSETQ.

This clonotype was detected ten times or more. The chain is built from TRBV20-1 and TRBJ2-5; the match to TRBD2 covers 10 bases. Unmatched junction bases numbered 4, after V lost 0 bases and J lost 3 bases. The length of the CDR3 is 15 residues. Germline V gene lookup returns CDR1 DFQATT and CDR2 SNEGSKA (reference sequence). CDR3: CSARDLLAGKETQYF. DNA of the CDR3: TGCAGTGCTAGAGATCTACTAGCGGGGAAAGAGACCCAGTACTTC.

This clonotype was detected many times. This chain connects TRBV5-8 to TRBJ2-5; D is uncertain. Per the germline V gene, CDR1 is SGHTS and CDR2 is YDEGEE. The germline V and J ends were trimmed by 1 base and 5 bases, with 9 bases remaining between them. CDR3 length: 13 residues. The CDR3 is CASSLRSFETQYF. CDR3 DNA sequence: TGTGCCAGCAGCTTGCGGAGTTTTGAGACCCAGTACTTC.

In this sample, this clonotype turned up many times. The chain couples TRBV5-1 to TRBJ2-7; 11 bases are a match to TRBD2. V was clipped by 4 bases and J by 3 bases; unmatched bases: 15. This CDR3 region has 18 residues. Germline-derived CDR1 and CDR2 are SGHRS and YFSETQ. In nucleotides, the CDR3 is TGCGCCAGCAGCCCTATCCTTACTAGCGGGGGCCCCGTCTACGAGCAGTACTTC. Translated: CASSPILTSGGPVYEQYF.

The chain couples TRBV5-1 to TRBJ2-6; the D is unclear. Germline values: CDR1 SGHRS, CDR2 YFSETQ. The CDR3 runs 14 residues. Trimming stripped 4 bases from V and 2 bases from J, with 7 bases between. This CDR3 is CASSLLAGANVLTF. Here the CDR3 DNA reads TGCGCCAGCAGCCTATTAGCTGGGGCCAACGTCCTGACTTTC.

There are many counts of this clonotype. V is TRBV5-1 and J is TRBJ2-7, with D uncertain. Germline CDR1 reads SGHRS; CDR2 reads YFSETQ. With 4 bases removed from V and 4 bases from J, the gap between germline ends came to 18 bases. This CDR3 is 15 amino acids long. The DNA of the CDR3 is TGCGCCAGCAGCCTAACCGGGTTGACTTCGTACGAGCAGTACTTC. This sequence encodes CASSLTGLTSYEQYF.

This clonotype appeared many times. This chain joins TRBV9 and TRBJ1-6; TRBD1 is a possible D gene (5 bases). From germline, CDR1 is SGDLS and CDR2 YYNGEE. CDR3 length: 17 amino acids. V was shortened by 0 bases and J by 3 bases, with 13 bases between the two germline ends. CDR3: CASSVGVGRSYNSPLHF. CDR3 sequence (DNA): TGTGCCAGCAGCGTAGGCGTGGGGCGAAGCTATAATTCACCCCTCCACTTT.

The DNA for the CDR3 is TGCGCCAGCAGCCTCGGCGGAGGCGGGGGGAGTGTTGAGCAGTTCTTC. Amino acid sequence: CASSLGGGGGSVEQFF. V is TRBV5-1 and J is TRBJ2-1; 8 bases agree with TRBD2. The CDR3 covers 16 residues. V was clipped by 4 bases and J by 9 bases; unmatched bases: 15. Germline values: CDR1 SGHRS, CDR2 YFSETQ.

This clonotype was seen repeatedly, ten times or more. The chain is built from TRBV18 and TRBJ2-7; D is perhaps TRBD1 (5 bases). CDR1 KGHSH and CDR2 LQKENI come from the germline V gene. The CDR3 has 14 amino acids. V lost 1 base and J 3 bases, leaving 10 bases between the germline ends. In nucleotides, the CDR3 is TGTGCCAGCTCACCACGACAGACGAACTACGAGCAGTACTTC. It translates to CASSPRQTNYEQYF.

This clonotype was seen ten or more times. The chain combines TRBV6-1 with TRBJ1-3, with 9 nucleotides matching TRBD1. The germline V gene encodes CDR1 MNHNS and CDR2 SASEGT. V lost 2 bases to trimming and J lost 7 bases; unmatched junction nucleotides: 6. The CDR3 is 15 residues long. The CDR3 DNA is TGTGCCAGCAGTGAATGGACAGGGGTCGGGAACACCATATATTTT. Translation gives CASSEWTGVGNTIYF.

The table lists this clonotype with many counts. The chain joins TRBV4-3 to TRBJ2-3, with a possible D match to TRBD2 (6 bases). Deletions cut 6 bases from V and 4 bases from J, with 14 bases between. The CDR3 consists of 14 residues. Germline CDR1 and CDR2: LGHNA and YSLEER. The CDR3 DNA follows: TGCGCCAGCAGGAGAGAGGGAGGCGCAGATACGCAGTATTTT. Translated, it gives CASRREGGADTQYF.

In its sample, this clonotype was seen many times. The V and J genes are TRBV15 and TRBJ1-1; D perhaps matches TRBD1 (6 bases). Between the trimmed V and J ends, which lost 0 bases and 8 bases, there was a span of 16 bases. CDR1 and CDR2 from the germline V gene are LNHNV and YYDKDF (reference sequence). CDR3 length: 15 residues. This chain's CDR3 is CATSRDRKGGGEAFF. DNA for the CDR3: TGTGCCACCAGCAGAGATCGAAAAGGGGGTGGGGAAGCTTTCTTT. The full variable domain, rest sourced from reference TRBV15 and TRBJ1-1, is DAMVIQNPRYQVTQFGKPVTLSCSQTLNHNVMYWYQQKSSQAPKLLFHYYDKDFNNEADTPDNFQSRRPNTSFCFLDIRSPGLGDTAMYLCATSRDRKGGGEAFFGQGTRLTVV.

About this clonotype: A read error is possible here, since a much larger clone lies one base away. The chain couples TRBV5-1 to TRBJ2-1; 7 nucleotides match TRBD2. This CDR3 is built from 13 residues. The germline gives CDR1 SGHRS, CDR2 YFSETQ. V dropped 3 bases and J dropped 10; count of bases not matched to a gene: 7. The CDR3 DNA reads as TGCGCCAGCAGCTCACCGGTACTAGCGGAGCAGTTCTTC. This sequence encodes CASSSPVLAEQFF.

J is TRBJ2-2 and V is TRBV7-9, with D uncertain. The germline CDR1 and CDR2 sequences are SEHNR and FQNEAQ (reference sequence). The germline V and J ends were trimmed by 7 bases and 0 bases, with 9 bases remaining between them. This CDR3 has 14 amino acids. The CDR3 DNA reads TGTGCCAGCACCCCCGGGCCGAACACCGGGGAGCTGTTTTTT. Its translation: CASTPGPNTGELFF.

This clonotype was detected ten times or more. The chain carries TRBV29-1 and TRBJ2-3; tentatively, D is TRBD1 or TRBD2 (5 bases each). Germline assignment: CDR1 SQVTM and CDR2 ANQGSEA. The V gene lost 6 bases and the J gene lost 1 base, with 11 bases spanning the gap. The CDR3 sequence is 13 residues long. CDR3 in amino acids: CSVGLGGTDTQYF. CDR3 DNA sequence: TGCAGCGTCGGGTTGGGGGGCACAGATACGCAGTATTTT.

This clonotype showed up many times. This sequence joins TRBV2 and TRBJ2-5; D possibly uses TRBD1 or TRBD2 (5 bases each). The V gene's germline CDR1 is SNHLY and CDR2 FYNNEI. This CDR3 contains 15 residues. Trimming stripped 6 bases from V and 1 base from J, with 15 bases between. Here the CDR3 DNA reads TGTGCCAGCAGCCGCCTCGATGGGGGCCAAGAGACCCAGTACTTC. Amino acids: CASSRLDGGQETQYF.

This clonotype showed up just a few times. This rearrangement joins TRBV6-2 or TRBV6-3 to TRBJ2-2; unclear D gene. Germline CDR1 is MNHEY and CDR2 is SVGEGT. The CDR3 runs to 14 residues. The V end was cut by 1 base, the J end by 5 bases, with 8 bases between. CDR3 sequence reads: CASSYLRPTGELFF. For the CDR3, the DNA is TGTGCCAGCAGTTACTTAAGACCGACCGGGGAGCTGTTTTTT.

At least ten counts were recorded for this clonotype. The chain recombines TRBV27 with TRBJ2-1; maybe TRBD1 (5 bases). Trimming left V 3 bases short and J 7 bases short, with 13 bases between. Germline lookup yields CDR1 MNHEY and CDR2 SMNVEV (reference sequence). The CDR3 is 14 residues long. The CDR3 nucleotides are TGTGCCAGCAGTTTCCTAGGGGTGATTAATGAGCAGTTCTTC. It codes for CASSFLGVINEQFF.

This clonotype was seen ten or more times. This chain links TRBV7-8 with TRBJ1-1, with 7 bases aligning to TRBD1. Germline V gene lookup returns CDR1 SGHVS and CDR2 FQNEAQ. There are 16 residues in the CDR3. Trimming cost V 5 bases and J 7 bases; bases outside gene matches: 16. CDR3 DNA sequence: TGTGCCAGCAGCCAAGTGGGGTCCGGGACAGCAGATGAAGCTTTCTTT. Translated: CASSQVGSGTADEAFF.

This clonotype was recorded many times. The chain uses TRBV24-1 and TRBJ2-5, with D perhaps TRBD1 (5 bases). The germline V gene encodes CDR1 KGHDR and CDR2 SFDVKD. V dropped 4 bases and J dropped 5 bases, with 10 bases sitting between them. This CDR3 spans 13 amino acids. Here the CDR3 reads CATSEPGWETQYF. In DNA form, the CDR3 reads TGTGCCACCAGTGAACCAGGGTGGGAGACCCAGTACTTC.

At least ten counts were recorded for this clonotype. The chain is built from TRBV12-3 or TRBV12-4 and TRBJ1-5; 12 bases map to TRBD1. This CDR3 contains 16 residues. The ends lost 6 bases at V and 4 bases at J; junction bases unmatched: 7. CDR3 amino acids: CASRLGGQGANQPQHF. In DNA form, the CDR3 reads TGTGCCAGCAGGTTGGGGGGACAGGGGGCGAATCAGCCCCAGCATTTT.

In DNA form, the CDR3 reads TGCGCCAGCCGGGACGGCTACGAGCAGTACTTC. Translating it yields CASRDGYEQYF. The V gene is TRBV5-1, the J gene TRBJ2-7; D may correspond to TRBD1 or TRBD2 (5 bases each). V shed 7 bases and J shed 3 bases, with 8 bases lying between them. The V gene's germline CDR1 is SGHRS and CDR2 YFSETQ. The CDR3 extends over 11 amino acids.

With respect to this clonotype: Germline is not matched at one junction end, which may reflect a read error. CDR3 sequence: CASSFKQNTEAFF. Written as DNA, the CDR3 is TGTGCCAGCAGCTTTAAACAGAACACTGAAGCTTTCTTT. The chain has TRBV5-1 and TRBJ1-1, with D uncertain. Looked up from germline, CDR1 is SGHRS and CDR2 is YFSETQ. The CDR3 totals 13 residues.